Listed here are 15 T cell receptor beta chains from one sample, sequenced in a study of technical replicates of blood from a handful of donors. Clones were read by immunoSEQ multiplex PCR, and TCRdb kept only the in-frame ones, dropping some. This table holds 55,000 to 85,000 clones, around 97% found once. The source material was T cells isolated from PBMCs. The receptors were sampled from a human donor in good health.

V gene TRBV19 combines with J gene TRBJ1-2, with no clear D. CDR1 is LNHDA, CDR2 SQIVND, per germline (reference sequence). Trimming removed 6 bases at V and 6 bases at J, with 17 bases between. The CDR3 is 14 residues long. CDR3 amino acids: CASREVLTADGYTF. The DNA for the CDR3 is TGTGCCAGTAGGGAGGTTTTGACTGCCGATGGCTACACCTTC.

This clone appeared once. The gene calls are TRBV19 and TRBJ1-2; possibly TRBD1 for D (6 bases). The V and J ends lost 6 bases and 7 bases respectively, with 9 bases between them. Germline CDR1 is LNHDA and CDR2 is SQIVND (reference sequence). The CDR3 has 11 amino acids. CDR3 protein: CASRRGFGYTF. CDR3 nucleotides: TGTGCCAGTAGGAGGGGGTTTGGCTACACCTTC.

The chain has TRBV11-2 and TRBJ1-5; 7 bases agree with TRBD1. From germline, CDR1 is SGHAT and CDR2 FQNNGV. The V segment lost 5 bases and the J segment 5 bases; nucleotides outside the gene matches: 3. The CDR3 is made up of 13 amino acids. The DNA of the CDR3 is TGTGCCAGCAGCCTCACAGGGGATCAGCCCCAGCATTTT. Amino acids: CASSLTGDQPQHF.

The chain couples TRBV5-1 to TRBJ2-5; 9 positions agree with TRBD2. CDR3 length: 17 residues. Germline V gives CDR1 SGHRS, CDR2 YFSETQ. The ends lost 0 bases at V and 0 bases at J; junction bases unmatched: 6. The chain's CDR3 is CASSLVSTSGYQETQYF. CDR3 nucleotides: TGCGCCAGCAGCTTGGTCTCTACTAGCGGGTACCAAGAGACCCAGTACTTC.

V and J are TRBV5-1 and TRBJ2-3; TRBD2 matches 8 bases. J was trimmed by 2 bases and V by 7 bases; bases with no gene match: 9. Germline-derived CDR1 and CDR2 are SGHRS and YFSETQ. The CDR3 runs to 15 residues. The CDR3 sequence: CASRRAGVFTDTQYF. In DNA, the CDR3 is TGCGCCAGCCGGAGAGCGGGAGTATTCACAGATACGCAGTATTTT.

This rearrangement joins TRBV7-9 to TRBJ2-3, with D tentatively TRBD1 (5 bases). The CDR3 totals 18 residues. V lost 5 bases, J lost 6 bases, and 27 bases lay in between. The V gene's germline CDR1 is SEHNR and CDR2 FQNEAQ (reference sequence). The CDR3, as DNA: TGTGCCAGCAGCCAGGGCAGAGCAGGGTTTTTCTCCGGGGATACGCAGTATTTT. The encoded protein is CASSQGRAGFFSGDTQYF.

This CDR3 is CASSPGQGMWGNQPQHF. The DNA of the CDR3 is TGTGCCAGTAGCCCCGGACAGGGTATGTGGGGCAATCAGCCCCAGCATTTT. The chain combines TRBV19 with TRBJ1-5, with 8 positions matching TRBD1. The CDR3 runs to 17 residues. The V gene's germline CDR1 is LNHDA and CDR2 SQIVND (reference sequence). Germline trimming cut 6 bases from V and 2 bases from J; bases unmatched to any gene: 12.

The CDR3 protein is CASSLRGPNFSGANVLTF. CDR3 coding DNA: TGTGCCAGCAGCTTGAGGGGGCCAAACTTCTCTGGGGCCAACGTCCTGACTTTC. The J gene is TRBJ2-6, the V gene TRBV5-4; the match to TRBD1 covers 7 bases. The trim removed 1 base at V and 0 bases at J, leaving 7 bases unmatched. From germline, CDR1 is SGHNT and CDR2 YYREEE (reference sequence). This CDR3 contains 18 residues.

J is TRBJ2-7 and V is TRBV10-1; 9 nucleotides align to TRBD1. Germline V CDR1 and CDR2: WNHNN, SYGVQD (reference sequence). Trimming removed 0 bases from V and 3 bases from J; junction bases left unmatched: 3. The CDR3 is 15 amino acids. DNA of the CDR3: TGCGCCAGCAGTGAGTCGGGGACAGGGAACTACGAGCAGTACTTC. Its translation: CASSESGTGNYEQYF.

V is TRBV27 and J is TRBJ2-3; tentative D call: TRBD2 (5 bases). Germline V CDR1 and CDR2: MNHEY, SMNVEV (reference sequence). There are 15 residues in the CDR3. Trimming left V 3 bases short and J 4 bases short, with 14 bases between. The CDR3 DNA reads TGTGCCAGCAGTTTTTTGGTAGCGAAGGCAGATACGCAGTATTTT. Its protein product is CASSFLVAKADTQYF.

The J gene is TRBJ2-7, the V gene TRBV7-6, with 9 bases lining up with TRBD2. The CDR3 is 15 residues long. CDR1 is SGHVS and CDR2 is FNYEAQ in the germline V gene. After removal of 2 bases from V and 3 bases from J, the junction contained 5 bases not matched to a gene. DNA of the CDR3: TGTGCCAGCAGCTTAAGGGGGACTAGCTTCTACGAGCAGTACTTC. This sequence encodes CASSLRGTSFYEQYF. Looking up the rest from reference TRBV7-6 and TRBJ2-7 gives the full variable domain: GAGVSQSPRYKVTKRGQDVALRCDPISGHVSLYWYRQALGQGPEFLTYFNYEAQQDKSGLPNDRFSAERPEGSISTLTIQRTEQRDSAMYRCASSLRGTSFYEQYFGPGTRLTVT.

The J gene is TRBJ2-1, the V gene TRBV6-1; perhaps TRBD2 as D (5 bases). Germline lookup yields CDR1 MNHNS and CDR2 SASEGT. V gave up 8 bases and J gave up 8 bases, with 16 bases separating them. CDR3 size: 13 residues. This chain's CDR3 is CASRRTSTDEQFF. Here the CDR3 DNA reads TGTGCCAGCCGAAGAACTAGTACGGATGAGCAGTTCTTC.

V and J are TRBV7-6 and TRBJ2-1; 8 nucleotides align to TRBD2. The J segment lost 1 base and the V segment lost 0 bases, leaving 5 bases of the junction unmatched. The CDR3 sequence is 17 residues long. In germline, CDR1 is SGHVS, CDR2 FNYEAQ. CDR3: CASSLAQAGVSYNEQFF. CDR3 DNA sequence: TGTGCCAGCAGCTTAGCCCAAGCGGGAGTGTCCTACAATGAGCAGTTCTTC.

The V gene is TRBV6-1, the J gene TRBJ1-2; 10 bases align to TRBD1. V lost 6 bases to trimming and J lost 1 base; unmatched junction nucleotides: 5. Germline V CDR1 and CDR2: MNHNS, SASEGT. The CDR3 runs 15 residues. The CDR3, as DNA: TGTGCCAGCAGGGGACAGGGGCGAGGTAACTATGGCTACACCTTC. Translation: CASRGQGRGNYGYTF.

The chain couples TRBV9 to TRBJ1-3; D ambiguous. The CDR3 sequence is 16 residues long. The germline gives CDR1 SGDLS, CDR2 YYNGEE. The ends were cut back, 3 bases at V and 7 bases at J, with 20 bases in the middle. CDR3 DNA: TGTGCCAGCAGCGCATTCGAGCGTTCGAGATCCAACACCATATATTTT. It translates to CASSAFERSRSNTIYF.